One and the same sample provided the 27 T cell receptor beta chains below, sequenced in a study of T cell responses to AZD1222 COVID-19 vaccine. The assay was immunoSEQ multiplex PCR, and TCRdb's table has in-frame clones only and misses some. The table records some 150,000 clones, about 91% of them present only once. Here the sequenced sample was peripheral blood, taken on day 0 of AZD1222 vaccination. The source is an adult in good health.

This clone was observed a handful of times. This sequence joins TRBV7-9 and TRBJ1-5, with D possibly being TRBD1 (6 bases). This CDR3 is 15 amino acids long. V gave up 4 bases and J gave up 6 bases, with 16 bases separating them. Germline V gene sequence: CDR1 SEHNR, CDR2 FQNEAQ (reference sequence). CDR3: CASSSATGVSQPQHF. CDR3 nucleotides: TGTGCCAGCAGCTCGGCGACAGGCGTTAGTCAGCCCCAGCATTTT.

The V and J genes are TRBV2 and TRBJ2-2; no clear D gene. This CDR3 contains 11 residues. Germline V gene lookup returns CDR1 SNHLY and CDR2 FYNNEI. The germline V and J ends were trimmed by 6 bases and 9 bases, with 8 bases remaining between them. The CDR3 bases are TGTGCCAGCAGCTTCTCCCGGGAGCTGTTTTTT. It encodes CASSFSRELFF.

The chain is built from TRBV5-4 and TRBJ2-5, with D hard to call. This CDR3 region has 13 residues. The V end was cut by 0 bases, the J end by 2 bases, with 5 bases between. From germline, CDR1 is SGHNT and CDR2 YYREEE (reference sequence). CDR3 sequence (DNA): TGTGCCAGCAGCTTGGCCGCTCAAGAGACCCAGTACTTC. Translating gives CASSLAAQETQYF.

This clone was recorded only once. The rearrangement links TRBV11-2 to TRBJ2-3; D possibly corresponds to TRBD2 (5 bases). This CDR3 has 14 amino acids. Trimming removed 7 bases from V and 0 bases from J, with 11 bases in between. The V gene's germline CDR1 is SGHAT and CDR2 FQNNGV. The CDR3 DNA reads TGTGCCAGCACCCCGGACTGGAGCACAGATACGCAGTATTTT. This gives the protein CASTPDWSTDTQYF.

The CDR3 bases are TGTGCCAGCAGTTTATCGGGGCAGGGGTGGATTTACGAGCAGTACTTC. It encodes CASSLSGQGWIYEQYF. The chain is built from TRBV28 and TRBJ2-7; the D gene is possibly TRBD1 (6 bases). Germline CDR1 and CDR2: MDHEN and SYDVKM. This CDR3 comprises 16 residues. V lost 1 base and J 4 bases, leaving 17 bases between the germline ends.

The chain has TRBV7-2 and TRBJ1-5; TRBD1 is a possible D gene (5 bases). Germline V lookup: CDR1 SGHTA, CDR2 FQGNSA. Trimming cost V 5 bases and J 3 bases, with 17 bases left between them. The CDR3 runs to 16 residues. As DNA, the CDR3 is TGTGCCAGCAGCCCGCGGGGAGGGGCCCTCAATCAGCCCCAGCATTTT. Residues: CASSPRGGALNQPQHF.

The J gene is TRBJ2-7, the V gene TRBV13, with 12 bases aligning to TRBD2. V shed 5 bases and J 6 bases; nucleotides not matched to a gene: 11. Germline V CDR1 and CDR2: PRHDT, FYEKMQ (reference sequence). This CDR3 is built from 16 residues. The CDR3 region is CASSAEVGLAGIEQYF. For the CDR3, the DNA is TGTGCCAGCAGCGCAGAGGTAGGACTAGCGGGAATCGAGCAGTACTTC.

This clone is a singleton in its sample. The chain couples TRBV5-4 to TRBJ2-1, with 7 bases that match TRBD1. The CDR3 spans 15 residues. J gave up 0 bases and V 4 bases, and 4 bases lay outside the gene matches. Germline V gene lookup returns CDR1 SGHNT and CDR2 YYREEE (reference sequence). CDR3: CASSQTGLSYNEQFF. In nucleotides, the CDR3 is TGTGCCAGCAGCCAGACAGGGCTCTCCTACAATGAGCAGTTCTTC.

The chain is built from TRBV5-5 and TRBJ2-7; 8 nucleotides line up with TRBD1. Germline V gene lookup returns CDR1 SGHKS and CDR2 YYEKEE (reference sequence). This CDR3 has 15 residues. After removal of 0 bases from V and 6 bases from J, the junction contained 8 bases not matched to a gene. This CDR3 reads CASSLEGQGRGEQYF. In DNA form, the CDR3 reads TGTGCCAGCAGCTTGGAAGGACAGGGTCGTGGCGAGCAGTACTTC.

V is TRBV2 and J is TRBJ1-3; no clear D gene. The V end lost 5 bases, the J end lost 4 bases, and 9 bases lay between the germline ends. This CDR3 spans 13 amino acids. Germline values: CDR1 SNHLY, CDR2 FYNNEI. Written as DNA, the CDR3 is TGTGCCAGCAGTTACACTAGGGGAAACACCATATATTTT. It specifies CASSYTRGNTIYF.

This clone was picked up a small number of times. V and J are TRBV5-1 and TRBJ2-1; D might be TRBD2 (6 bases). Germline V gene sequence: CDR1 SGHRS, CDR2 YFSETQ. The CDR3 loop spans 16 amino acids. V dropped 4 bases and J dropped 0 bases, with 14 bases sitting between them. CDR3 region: CASSADGGDSYNEQFF. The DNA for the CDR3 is TGCGCCAGCAGCGCGGACGGGGGAGACTCCTACAATGAGCAGTTCTTC.

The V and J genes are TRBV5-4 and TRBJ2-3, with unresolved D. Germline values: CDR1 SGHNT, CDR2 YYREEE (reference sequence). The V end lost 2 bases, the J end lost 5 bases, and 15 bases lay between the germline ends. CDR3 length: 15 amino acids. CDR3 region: CASSFSVSAGDTQYF. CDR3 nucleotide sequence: TGTGCCAGCAGCTTCTCGGTTTCGGCCGGAGATACGCAGTATTTT.

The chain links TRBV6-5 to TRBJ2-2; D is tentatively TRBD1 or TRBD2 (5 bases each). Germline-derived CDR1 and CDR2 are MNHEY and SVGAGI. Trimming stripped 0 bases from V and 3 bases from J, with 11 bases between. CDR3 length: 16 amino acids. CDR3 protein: CASSYSSRGDTGELFF. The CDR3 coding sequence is TGTGCCAGCAGTTACTCGAGTAGGGGAGACACCGGGGAGCTGTTTTTT.

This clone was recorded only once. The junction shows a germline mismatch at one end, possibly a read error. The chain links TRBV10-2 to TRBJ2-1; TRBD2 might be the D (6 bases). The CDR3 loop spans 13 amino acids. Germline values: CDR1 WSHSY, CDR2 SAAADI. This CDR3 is CASATGSYYEQFF. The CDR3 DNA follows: TGCGCCAGCGCAACCGGGAGCTACTATGAGCAGTTCTTC.

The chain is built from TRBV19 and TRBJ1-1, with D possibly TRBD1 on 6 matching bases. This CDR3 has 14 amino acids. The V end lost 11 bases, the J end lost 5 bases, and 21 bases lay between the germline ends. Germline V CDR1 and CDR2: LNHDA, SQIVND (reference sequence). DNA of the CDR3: TGTGCCTCCCAGGAGGGGGGGAGGGATACTGAAGCTTTCTTT. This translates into CASQEGGRDTEAFF.

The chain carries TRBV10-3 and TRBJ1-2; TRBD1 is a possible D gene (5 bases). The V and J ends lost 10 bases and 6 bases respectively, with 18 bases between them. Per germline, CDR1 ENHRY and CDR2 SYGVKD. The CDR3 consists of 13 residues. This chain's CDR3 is CATDGRGDHGYTF. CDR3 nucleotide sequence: TGTGCCACTGACGGTCGGGGGGACCATGGCTACACCTTC.

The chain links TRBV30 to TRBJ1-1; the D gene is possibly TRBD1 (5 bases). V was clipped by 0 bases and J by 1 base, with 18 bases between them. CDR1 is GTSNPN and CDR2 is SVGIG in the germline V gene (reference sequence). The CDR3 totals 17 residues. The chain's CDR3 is CAWSVLRVDPRNTEAFF. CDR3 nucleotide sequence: TGTGCCTGGAGTGTACTCAGGGTCGACCCGCGGAACACTGAAGCTTTCTTT.

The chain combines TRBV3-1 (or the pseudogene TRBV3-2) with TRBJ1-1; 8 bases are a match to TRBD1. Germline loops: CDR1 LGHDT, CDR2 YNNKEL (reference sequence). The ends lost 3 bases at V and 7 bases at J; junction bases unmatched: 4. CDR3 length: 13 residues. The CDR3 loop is CASSHGTGVEAFF. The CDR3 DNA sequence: TGTGCCAGCAGCCACGGGACAGGAGTTGAAGCTTTCTTT.

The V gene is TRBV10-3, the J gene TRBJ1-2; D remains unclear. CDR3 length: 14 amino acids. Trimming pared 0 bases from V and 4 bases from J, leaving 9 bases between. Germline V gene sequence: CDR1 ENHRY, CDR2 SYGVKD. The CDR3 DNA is TGTGCCATCAGTGAGTCGAACGGACGCTATGGCTACACCTTC. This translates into CAISESNGRYGYTF.

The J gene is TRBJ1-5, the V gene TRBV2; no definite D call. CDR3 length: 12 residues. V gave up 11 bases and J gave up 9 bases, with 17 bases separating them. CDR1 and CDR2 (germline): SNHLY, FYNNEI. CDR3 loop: CAAGRLSWPQHF. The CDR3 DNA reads TGTGCCGCCGGACGGCTGAGTTGGCCCCAGCATTTT.

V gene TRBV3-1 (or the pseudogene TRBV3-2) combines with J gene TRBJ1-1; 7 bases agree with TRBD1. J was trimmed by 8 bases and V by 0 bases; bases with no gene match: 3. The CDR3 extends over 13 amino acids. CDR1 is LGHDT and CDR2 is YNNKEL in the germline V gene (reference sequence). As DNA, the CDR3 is TGTGCCAGCAGCCAAGACCCGACAGGGGAAGCTTTCTTT. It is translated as CASSQDPTGEAFF.

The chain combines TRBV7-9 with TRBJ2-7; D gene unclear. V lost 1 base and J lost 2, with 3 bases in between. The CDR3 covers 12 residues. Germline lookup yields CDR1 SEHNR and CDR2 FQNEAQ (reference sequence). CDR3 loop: CASSLVAYEQYF. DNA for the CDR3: TGTGCCAGCAGCTTAGTTGCCTACGAGCAGTACTTC. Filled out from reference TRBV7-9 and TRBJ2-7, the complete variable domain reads DTGVSQNPRHKITKRGQNVTFRCDPISEHNRLYWYRQTLGQGPEFLTYFQNEAQLEKSRLLSDRFSAERPKGSFSTLEIQRTEQGDSAMYLCASSLVAYEQYFGPGTRLTVT.

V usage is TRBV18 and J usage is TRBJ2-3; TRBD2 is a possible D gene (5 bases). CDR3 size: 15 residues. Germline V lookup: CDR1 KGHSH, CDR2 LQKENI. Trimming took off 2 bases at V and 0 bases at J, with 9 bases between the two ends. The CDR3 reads CASSPMRDSTDTQYF. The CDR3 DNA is TGTGCCAGCTCACCAATGAGGGATAGCACAGATACGCAGTATTTT.

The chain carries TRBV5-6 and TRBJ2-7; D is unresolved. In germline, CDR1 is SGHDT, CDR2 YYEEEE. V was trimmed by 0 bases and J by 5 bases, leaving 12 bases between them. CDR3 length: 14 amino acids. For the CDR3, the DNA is TGTGCCAGCAGCTTGGAACTGGGATGGGACGAGCAGTACTTC. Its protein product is CASSLELGWDEQYF.

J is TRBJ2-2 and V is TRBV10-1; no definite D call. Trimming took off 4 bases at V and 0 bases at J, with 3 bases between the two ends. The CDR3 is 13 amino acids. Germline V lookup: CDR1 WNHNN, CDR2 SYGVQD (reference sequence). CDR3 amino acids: CASSGANTGELFF. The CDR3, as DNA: TGCGCCAGCAGTGGTGCGAACACCGGGGAGCTGTTTTTT.

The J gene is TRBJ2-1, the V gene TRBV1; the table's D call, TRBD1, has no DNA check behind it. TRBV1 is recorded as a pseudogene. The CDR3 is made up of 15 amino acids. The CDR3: CTSSLAGTGGDEQFF. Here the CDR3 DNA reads TGCACCAGCAGCTTAGCCGGGACAGGGGGTGATGAGCAGTTCTTC.

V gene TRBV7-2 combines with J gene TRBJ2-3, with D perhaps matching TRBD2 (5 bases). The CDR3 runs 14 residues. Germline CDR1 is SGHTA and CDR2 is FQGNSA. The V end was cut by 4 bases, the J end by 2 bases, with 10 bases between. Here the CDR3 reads CASSSSSHTDTQYF. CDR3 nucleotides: TGTGCCAGCAGCTCTTCTAGCCACACAGATACGCAGTATTTT.